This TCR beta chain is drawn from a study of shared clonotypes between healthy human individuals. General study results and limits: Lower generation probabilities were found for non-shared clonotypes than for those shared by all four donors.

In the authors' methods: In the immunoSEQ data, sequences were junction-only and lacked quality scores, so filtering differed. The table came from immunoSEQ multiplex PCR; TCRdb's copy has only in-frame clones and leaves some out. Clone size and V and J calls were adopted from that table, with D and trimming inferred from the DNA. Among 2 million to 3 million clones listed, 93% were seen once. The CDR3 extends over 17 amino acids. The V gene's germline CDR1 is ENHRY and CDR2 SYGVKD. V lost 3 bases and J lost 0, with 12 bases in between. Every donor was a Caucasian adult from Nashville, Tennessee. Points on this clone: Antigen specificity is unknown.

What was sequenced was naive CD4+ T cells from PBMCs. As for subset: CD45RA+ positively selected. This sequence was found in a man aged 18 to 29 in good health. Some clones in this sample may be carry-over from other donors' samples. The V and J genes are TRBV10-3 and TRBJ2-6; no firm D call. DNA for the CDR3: TGTGCCATCAGTGATTTCCTCTCCCGCTCTGGGGCCAACGTCCTGACTTTC. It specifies CAISDFLSRSGANVLTF.